This TCR beta chain was recovered during a study of Ad26.COV2.S vaccination and SARS-CoV-2 variants. Looking at the study overall: Donor joined the COV1001 Ad26.COV2.S trial arm. Donor got 5x10^10 or 1x10^11 viral particles of Ad26.COV2.S.

The treatment was: roughly 19 received Ad26.COV2.S at low or high dose, single or two shots; a few received placebo; per-sample allocation not given. Samples analyzed were those drawn on day 63 after the first vaccine or placebo injection. V was cut by 6 bases and J by 5 bases, with 13 bases left in between. Looked up from germline, CDR1 is KGHDR and CDR2 is SFDVKD. The CDR3 covers 13 residues. Notes on the study in general: Vaccine recipients posted higher spike-specific TCR breadth than their placebo counterparts.

The method was immunoSEQ multiplex PCR; TCRdb's version includes in-frame clones alone and lacks a portion of them. In the table there are 240,000 or so clones, 88% of which are singletons. As regards this clone: No antigen is known for it.

The clonotype originates from a person between 18 and 60 years old who received the Ad26.COV2.S COVID-19 vaccine or a placebo. The sample consisted of peripheral blood, taken in a trial of Ad26.COV2.S vaccine versus placebo. This rearrangement joins TRBV24-1 to TRBJ2-7; possibly TRBD1 for D (5 bases). The CDR3 loop is CATSQGGRNEQYF. CDR3 bases: TGTGCCACCAGTCAGGGTGGAAGGAACGAGCAGTACTTC.